This entry is about one T cell receptor (beta chain). Just one base apart from a much larger clone, this may be a read error. The record originates from a study of CDR3 diversity in severe acne. V lost 4 bases, J lost 0 bases, and 12 bases lay in between. Germline V gene sequence: CDR1 ENHRY, CDR2 SYGVKD. CDR3 length: 15 amino acids. One entry per CDR3 protein, called by TCRdb with MiXCR from the PCR reads. This sample has 85,000 to 120,000 distinct CDR3 sequences, with around 56% found just once. Sequenced sample: blood. The rearrangement uses TRBV10-3 and TRBJ1-1; D remains unclear. The sequence derives from a male donor with acne. In DNA, the CDR3 is TGTGCCATCAGTGCAAGCGGCCTCATGAACACTGAAGCTTTCTTT. This encodes CAISASGLMNTEAFF.